This T cell receptor beta chain was identified during a study of cytomegalovirus exposure and HLA in healthy donors. This clone was counted a single time. The antigen is unknown. Use of 60 Vbeta and 13 Jbeta primers characterized the PCR. Sequenced by immunoSEQ multiplex PCR; TCRdb stores in-frame clones only, minus some. The sample lists some 170,000 clones; over 75% were seen once. Nominally healthy donors provided the samples, though records likely missed some immune exposures. Points from the study as a whole: TCR beta V segments were, for the most part, productive about 87% or about 30% of the time in an earlier analysis. Follow-up analysis later connected one missense variant in DCLRE1C with trimming of TCR beta V- and J-genes.

The sequencing sample was made of PBMCs. The clonotype originates from a man aged 40-49 years in good health and CMV-seropositive.

The CDR3 sequence: CASSGPAGGYYEQYF. The CDR3 DNA reads as TGTGCCAGCAGTGGACCCGCAGGGGGGTACTACGAGCAGTACTTC. V is TRBV28 and J is TRBJ2-7; maybe TRBD1 (7 bases). CDR3 length: 15 amino acids. Trimming cost V 5 bases and J 3 bases, with 17 bases left between them. Germline V gives CDR1 MDHEN, CDR2 SYDVKM.